These 10 T cell receptor beta chains share one sample of origin, sequenced in a study of breast tumors, draining lymph nodes, adjacent tissues. The lymph nodes were axillary draining lymph nodes from breast cancer patients. TCRdb redid the calling of the multiplex PCR reads with MiXCR, one entry per CDR3 protein. The sample lists around 140,000 distinct CDR3 sequences; about 20% were seen once. The source material was axillary lymph node tissue. The receptors were sampled from a female donor with breast cancer. Some clones in this sample may be carry-over from other donors' samples.

This clonotype was counted a few times. CDR3 nucleotides: TGTGCCAGCAGTTTAAGCAGGGCGAGCACAGATACGCAGTATTTT. Protein sequence: CASSLSRASTDTQYF. The chain combines TRBV28 with TRBJ2-3; TRBD1 might be the D (5 bases). Trimming pared 2 bases from V and 0 bases from J, leaving 9 bases between. The CDR3 runs to 15 residues. The germline gives CDR1 MDHEN, CDR2 SYDVKM.

This clonotype was seen repeatedly, ten times or more. The chain employs TRBV6-2 or TRBV6-3 and TRBJ2-5, with no clear D. Trimming left V 3 bases short and J 5 bases short, with 7 bases between. CDR1 MNHEY and CDR2 SVGEGT come from the germline V gene. The CDR3 spans 12 residues. CDR3 sequence (DNA): TGTGCCAGCAGTTATTGGGCCGAGACCCAGTACTTC. It encodes CASSYWAETQYF.

The sample holds many counts of this clonotype. This chain joins TRBV2 and TRBJ2-1; D is perhaps TRBD1 (5 bases). The CDR3 is 12 amino acids. Germline values: CDR1 SNHLY, CDR2 FYNNEI. V lost 7 bases, J lost 3 bases, and 7 bases lay in between. The CDR3 reads CASKGDYNEQFF. For the CDR3, the DNA is TGTGCCAGCAAAGGGGACTACAATGAGCAGTTCTTC.

This clonotype appeared a few times. A read error may explain this, as a much larger clone is one base away. The rearrangement uses TRBV7-8 and TRBJ2-1, with D uncertain. Germline lookup yields CDR1 SGHVS and CDR2 FQNEAQ. V was clipped by 1 base and J by 9 bases, with 16 bases between them. The CDR3 is 15 residues long. The CDR3 loop is CASSLEGLKKCEQFF. The CDR3, as DNA: TGTGCCAGCAGCTTAGAGGGCCTAAAGAAGTGTGAGCAGTTCTTC.

This clonotype was observed many times. This chain connects TRBV20-1 to TRBJ2-3; weak D call: TRBD2 (6 bases). Germline V gene data show CDR1 as DFQATT and CDR2 as SNEGSKA (reference sequence). V was pared by 7 bases and J by 6 bases, with 29 bases between. This CDR3 spans 17 amino acids. The CDR3 protein is CSGSGDGQGVIYDTQYF. The CDR3 DNA sequence: TGCAGTGGATCGGGGGATGGCCAGGGAGTAATTTATGATACGCAGTATTTT.

Details on this clonotype: Being one base from a much bigger clone, this may be a read error. The chain employs TRBV6-6 and TRBJ1-4; 12 bases match TRBD1. The CDR3 extends over 14 amino acids. CDR1 and CDR2 from the germline V gene are MNHNY and SVGAGI (reference sequence). This CDR3 is CASSTGQGAVKPFF. CDR3 nucleotides: TGTGCCAGCAGTACGGGACAGGGGGCGGTAAAACCGTTTTTT.

This clonotype came up many times. This chain connects TRBV5-6 to TRBJ2-7; 8 bases are shared with TRBD2. The V segment lost 3 bases and the J segment 6 bases; nucleotides outside the gene matches: 8. The CDR3 length is 14 residues. Germline V gene data show CDR1 as SGHDT and CDR2 as YYEEEE. The DNA for the CDR3 is TGTGCCAGCAGCTCGGCCGGGAGGGGCGTCGAGCAGTACTTC. Its translation: CASSSAGRGVEQYF. The complete variable domain, with remaining parts taken from reference TRBV5-6 and TRBJ2-7, reads DAGVTQSPTHLIKTRGQQVTLRCSPKSGHDTVSWYQQALGQGPQFIFQYYEEEERQRGNFPDRFSGHQFPNYSSELNVNALLLGDSALYLCASSSAGRGVEQYFGPGTRLTVT.

In this sample, this clonotype turned up once. It may be a read error: a sequence one base away is much more abundant. This rearrangement joins TRBV19 to TRBJ2-5, with a possible D match to TRBD1 (6 bases). There are 14 residues in the CDR3. Germline CDR1 reads LNHDA; CDR2 reads SQIVND (reference sequence). CDR3: CASSIVQGGESQYF. CDR3 DNA sequence: TGTGCCAGTAGTATAGTACAGGGCGGAGAGAGCCAGTACTTC.

About this clonotype itself: One base away lies a much larger clone, so this may be a sequencing read error. The V and J genes are TRBV20-1 and TRBJ2-1; D uncertain. This CDR3 is 11 amino acids long. Germline CDR1 reads DFQATT; CDR2 reads SNEGSKA (reference sequence). The CDR3 protein is CSAHKINEQLF. For the CDR3, the DNA is TGCAGTGCTCATAAGATCAATGAGCAGCTCTTC.

As to this clonotype: This may be a read error: a much more frequent sequence differs by one nucleotide. The chain recombines TRBV25-1 with TRBJ2-3; maybe TRBD2 (5 bases). CDR3 length: 14 amino acids. V was shortened by 4 bases and J by 4 bases, with 12 bases between the two germline ends. CDR1 is MGHDK, CDR2 SYGVNS, per germline. In nucleotides, the CDR3 is TGTGCCAGCAGTGGTCCAGTCGGGGCAGATACGCAGTATTTT. Protein: CASSGPVGADTQYF.